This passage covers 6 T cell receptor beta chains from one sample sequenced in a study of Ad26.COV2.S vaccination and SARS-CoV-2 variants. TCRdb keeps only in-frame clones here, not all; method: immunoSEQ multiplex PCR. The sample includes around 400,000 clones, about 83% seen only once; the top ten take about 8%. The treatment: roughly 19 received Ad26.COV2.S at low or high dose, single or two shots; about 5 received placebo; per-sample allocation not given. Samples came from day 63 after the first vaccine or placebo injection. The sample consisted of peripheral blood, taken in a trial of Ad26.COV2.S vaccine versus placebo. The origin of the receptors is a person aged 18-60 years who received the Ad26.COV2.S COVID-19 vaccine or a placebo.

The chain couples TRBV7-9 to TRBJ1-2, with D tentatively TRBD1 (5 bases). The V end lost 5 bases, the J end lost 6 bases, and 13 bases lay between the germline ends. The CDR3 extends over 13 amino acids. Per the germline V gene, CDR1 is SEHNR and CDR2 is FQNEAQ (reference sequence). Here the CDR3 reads CASSPSRGNGYTF. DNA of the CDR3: TGTGCCAGCAGCCCCTCCCGGGGGAATGGCTACACCTTC.

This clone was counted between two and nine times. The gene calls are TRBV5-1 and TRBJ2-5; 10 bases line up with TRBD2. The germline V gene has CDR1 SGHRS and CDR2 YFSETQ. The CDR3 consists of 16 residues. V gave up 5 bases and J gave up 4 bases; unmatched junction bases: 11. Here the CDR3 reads CASSRGLAPAGETQYF. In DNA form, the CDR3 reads TGCGCCAGCAGTCGGGGACTAGCGCCGGCGGGAGAGACCCAGTACTTC.

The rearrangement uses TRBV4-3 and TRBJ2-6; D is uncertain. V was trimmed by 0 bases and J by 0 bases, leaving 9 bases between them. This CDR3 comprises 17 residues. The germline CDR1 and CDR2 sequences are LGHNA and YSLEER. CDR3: CASSQDGGASGANVLTF. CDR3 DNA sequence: TGCGCCAGCAGCCAAGATGGCGGCGCCTCTGGGGCCAACGTCCTGACTTTC.

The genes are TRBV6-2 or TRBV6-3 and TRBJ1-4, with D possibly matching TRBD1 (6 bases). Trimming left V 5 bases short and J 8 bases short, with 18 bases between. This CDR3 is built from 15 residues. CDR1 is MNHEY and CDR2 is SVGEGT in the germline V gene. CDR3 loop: CASSLGRRGKEKLFF. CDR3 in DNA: TGTGCCAGCAGTCTGGGCCGCAGGGGAAAAGAAAAACTGTTTTTT.

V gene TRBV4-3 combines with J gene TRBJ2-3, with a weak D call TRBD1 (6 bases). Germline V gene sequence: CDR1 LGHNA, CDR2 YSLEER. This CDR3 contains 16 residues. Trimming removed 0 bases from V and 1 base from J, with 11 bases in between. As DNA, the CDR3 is TGCGCCAGCAGCCAAGATCCAGGGGTTGGCACAGATACGCAGTATTTT. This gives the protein CASSQDPGVGTDTQYF.

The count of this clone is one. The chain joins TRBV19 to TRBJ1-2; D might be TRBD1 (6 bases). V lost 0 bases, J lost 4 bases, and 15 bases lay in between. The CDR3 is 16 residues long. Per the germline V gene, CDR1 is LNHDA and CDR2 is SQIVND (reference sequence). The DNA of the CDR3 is TGTGCCAGTAGTATAGACCACAGGGAGTCGGCCTATGGCTACACCTTC. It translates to CASSIDHRESAYGYTF.